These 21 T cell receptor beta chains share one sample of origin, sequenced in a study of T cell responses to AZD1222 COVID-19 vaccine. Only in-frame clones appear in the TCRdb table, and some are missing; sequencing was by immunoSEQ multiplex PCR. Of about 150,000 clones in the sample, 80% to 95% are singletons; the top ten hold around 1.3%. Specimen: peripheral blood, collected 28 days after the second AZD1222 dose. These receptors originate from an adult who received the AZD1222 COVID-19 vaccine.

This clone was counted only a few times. CDR3 residues: CASSPWTGGVRITEAFF. CDR3 DNA sequence: TGTGCCAGCAGCCCGTGGACAGGGGGCGTACGAATCACTGAAGCTTTCTTT. The rearrangement joins TRBV7-2 to TRBJ1-1; 11 bases line up with TRBD1. Germline V lookup: CDR1 SGHTA, CDR2 FQGNSA. The CDR3 runs 17 residues. The V and J ends lost 5 bases and 4 bases, in that order; junction bases with no gene match: 12.

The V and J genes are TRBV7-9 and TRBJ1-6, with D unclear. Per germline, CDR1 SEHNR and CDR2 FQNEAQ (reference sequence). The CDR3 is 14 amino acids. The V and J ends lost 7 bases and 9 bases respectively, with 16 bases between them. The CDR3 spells CASTLARSGSPLHF. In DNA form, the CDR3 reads TGTGCCAGCACGTTGGCCAGGTCGGGTTCACCCCTCCACTTT.

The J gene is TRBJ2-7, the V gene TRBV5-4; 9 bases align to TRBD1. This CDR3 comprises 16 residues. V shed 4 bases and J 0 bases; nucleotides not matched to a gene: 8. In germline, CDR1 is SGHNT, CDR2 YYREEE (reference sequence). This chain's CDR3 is CASSTGGAPLSYEQYF. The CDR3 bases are TGTGCCAGCAGCACAGGGGGCGCCCCCCTCTCCTACGAGCAGTACTTC. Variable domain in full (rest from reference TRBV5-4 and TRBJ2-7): ETGVTQSPTHLIKTRGQQVTLRCSSQSGHNTVSWYQQALGQGPQFIFQYYREEENGRGNFPPRFSGLQFPNYSSELNVNALELDDSALYLCASSTGGAPLSYEQYFGPGTRLTVT.

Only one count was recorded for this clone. CDR3 loop: CASSLDRVSNEQYF. The CDR3 DNA reads TGCGCCAGCAGCCTCGACAGGGTAAGCAACGAGCAGTACTTC. V usage is TRBV5-1 and J usage is TRBJ2-7; 7 bases line up with TRBD1. The CDR3 has 14 amino acids. Trimming took 4 bases from V and 5 from J; bases not matched to a gene: 9. CDR1 SGHRS and CDR2 YFSETQ come from the germline V gene. Complete variable domain (other parts from reference TRBV5-1 and TRBJ2-7): KAGVTQTPRYLIKTRGQQVTLSCSPISGHRSVSWYQQTPGQGLQFLFEYFSETQRNKGNFPGRFSGRQFSNSRSEMNVSTLELGDSALYLCASSLDRVSNEQYFGPGTRLTVT.

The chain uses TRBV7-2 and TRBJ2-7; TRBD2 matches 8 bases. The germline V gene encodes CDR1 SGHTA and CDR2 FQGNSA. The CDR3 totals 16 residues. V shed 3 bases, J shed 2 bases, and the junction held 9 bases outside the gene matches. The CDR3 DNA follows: TGTGCCAGCAGCTTGATCTCTGCGGGAGGAACCTACGAGCAGTACTTC. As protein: CASSLISAGGTYEQYF. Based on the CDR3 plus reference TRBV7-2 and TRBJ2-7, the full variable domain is GAGVSQSPSNKVTEKGKDVELRCDPISGHTALYWYRQSLGQGLEFLIYFQGNSAPDKSGLPSDRFSAERTGGSVSTLTIQRTQQEDSAVYLCASSLISAGGTYEQYFGPGTRLTVT.

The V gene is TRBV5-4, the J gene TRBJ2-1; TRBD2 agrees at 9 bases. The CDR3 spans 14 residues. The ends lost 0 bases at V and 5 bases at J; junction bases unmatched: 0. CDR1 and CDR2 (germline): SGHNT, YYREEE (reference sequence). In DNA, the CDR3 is TGTGCCAGCAGCTTGGGACTAGCGGACAATGAGCAGTTCTTC. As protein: CASSLGLADNEQFF.

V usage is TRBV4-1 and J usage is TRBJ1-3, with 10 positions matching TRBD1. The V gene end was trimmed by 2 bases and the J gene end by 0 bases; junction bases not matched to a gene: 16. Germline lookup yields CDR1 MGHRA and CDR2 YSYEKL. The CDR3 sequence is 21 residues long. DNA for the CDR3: TGCGCCAGCAGCCAATTCTCTCCGGGACAGGGGAACTCTGGCTCTGGAAACACCATATATTTT. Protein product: CASSQFSPGQGNSGSGNTIYF.

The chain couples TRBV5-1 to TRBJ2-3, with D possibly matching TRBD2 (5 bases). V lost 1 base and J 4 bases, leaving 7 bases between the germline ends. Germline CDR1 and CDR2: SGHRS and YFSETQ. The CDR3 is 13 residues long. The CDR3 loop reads CASSLFGADTQYF. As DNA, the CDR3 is TGCGCCAGCAGCTTGTTCGGGGCAGATACGCAGTATTTT.

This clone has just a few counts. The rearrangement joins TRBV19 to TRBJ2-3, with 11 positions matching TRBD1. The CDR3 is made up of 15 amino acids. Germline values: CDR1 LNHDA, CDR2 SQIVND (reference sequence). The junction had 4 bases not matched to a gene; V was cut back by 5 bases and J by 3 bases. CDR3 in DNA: TGTGCCAGTAGTGGCAGGGACAGGGGGACAGATACGCAGTATTTT. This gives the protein CASSGRDRGTDTQYF.

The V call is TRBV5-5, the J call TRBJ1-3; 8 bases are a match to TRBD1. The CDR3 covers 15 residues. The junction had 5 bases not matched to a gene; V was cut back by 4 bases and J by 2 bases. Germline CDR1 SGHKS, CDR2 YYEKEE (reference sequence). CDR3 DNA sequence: TGTGCCAGCAGCCTGGAGGACAGGGCTGGAAACACCATATATTTT. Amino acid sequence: CASSLEDRAGNTIYF.

The CDR3, as DNA: TGCGCCAGCAAACATCCGGGACGGGTAAATTCACCCCTCCACTTT. Amino acid sequence: CASKHPGRVNSPLHF. The chain recombines TRBV23-1 with TRBJ1-6, with D perhaps TRBD1 (5 bases). TRBV23-1 is an open reading frame, and its role is uncertain. V lost 7 bases and J 7 bases, leaving 17 bases between the germline ends. The CDR3 spans 15 residues.

CDR3 in amino acids: CASSFRAEDTDTQYF. CDR3 nucleotide sequence: TGTGCCAGCAGCTTTCGGGCAGAGGATACAGATACGCAGTATTTT. The chain links TRBV7-9 to TRBJ2-3; no clear D. Trimming stripped 3 bases from V and 3 bases from J, with 13 bases between. Germline CDR1 SEHNR, CDR2 FQNEAQ (reference sequence). The CDR3 spans 15 residues.

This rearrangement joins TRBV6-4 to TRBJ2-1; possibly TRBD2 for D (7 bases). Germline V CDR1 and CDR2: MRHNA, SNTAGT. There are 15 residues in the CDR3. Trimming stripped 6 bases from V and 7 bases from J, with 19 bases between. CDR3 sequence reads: CASRLEGGAENEQFF. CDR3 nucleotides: TGTGCCAGCAGGCTAGAAGGGGGGGCGGAAAATGAGCAGTTCTTC.

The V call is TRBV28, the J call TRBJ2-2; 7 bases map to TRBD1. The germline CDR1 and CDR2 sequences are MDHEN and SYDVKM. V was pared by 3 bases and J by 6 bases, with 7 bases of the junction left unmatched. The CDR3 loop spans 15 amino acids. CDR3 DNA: TGTGCCAGCAGTTTTACCAACAGGGGCGCCGGGGAGCTGTTTTTT. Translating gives CASSFTNRGAGELFF.

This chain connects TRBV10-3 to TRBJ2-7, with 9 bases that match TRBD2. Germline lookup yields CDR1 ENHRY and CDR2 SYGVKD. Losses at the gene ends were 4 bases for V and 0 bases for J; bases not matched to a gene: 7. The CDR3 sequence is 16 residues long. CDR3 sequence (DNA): TGTGCCATCAGTGGAGCAGCGGGGGGTGGCTCCTACGAGCAGTACTTC. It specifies CAISGAAGGGSYEQYF.

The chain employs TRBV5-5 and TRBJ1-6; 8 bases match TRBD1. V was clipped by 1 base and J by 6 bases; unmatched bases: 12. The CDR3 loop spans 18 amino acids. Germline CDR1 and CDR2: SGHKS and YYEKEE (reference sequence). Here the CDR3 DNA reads TGTGCCAGCAGCTTGTTTTTCGGGACAGGAGCCTCTAATTCACCCCTCCACTTT. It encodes CASSLFFGTGASNSPLHF.

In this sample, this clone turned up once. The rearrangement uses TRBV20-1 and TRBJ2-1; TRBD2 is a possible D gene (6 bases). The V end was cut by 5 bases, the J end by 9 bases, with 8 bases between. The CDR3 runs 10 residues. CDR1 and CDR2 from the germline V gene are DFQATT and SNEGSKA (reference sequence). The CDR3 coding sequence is TGCAGTGCTTGGAGGGGTGAGCAGTTCTTC. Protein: CSAWRGEQFF.

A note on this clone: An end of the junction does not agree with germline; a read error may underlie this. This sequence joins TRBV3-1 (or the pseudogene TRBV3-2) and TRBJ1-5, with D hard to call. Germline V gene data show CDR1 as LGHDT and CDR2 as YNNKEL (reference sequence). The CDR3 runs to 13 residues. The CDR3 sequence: CASSQDQARPSDF. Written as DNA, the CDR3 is TGTGCCAGCAGCCAAGATCAGGCCAGACCTTCGGATTTT.

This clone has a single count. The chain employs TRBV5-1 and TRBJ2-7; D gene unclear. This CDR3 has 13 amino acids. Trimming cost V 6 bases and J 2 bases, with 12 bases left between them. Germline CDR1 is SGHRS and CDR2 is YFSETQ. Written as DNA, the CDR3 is TGCGCCAGCAAGTCCCCCCTGACCTACGAGCAGTACTTC. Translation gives CASKSPLTYEQYF.

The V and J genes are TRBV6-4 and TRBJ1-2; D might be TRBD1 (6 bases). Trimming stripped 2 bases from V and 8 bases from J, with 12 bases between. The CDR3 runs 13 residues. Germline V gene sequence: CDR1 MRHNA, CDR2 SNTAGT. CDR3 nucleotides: TGTGCCAGCAGTGACAACGGGGGCCGGGGCTACACCTTC. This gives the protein CASSDNGGRGYTF.

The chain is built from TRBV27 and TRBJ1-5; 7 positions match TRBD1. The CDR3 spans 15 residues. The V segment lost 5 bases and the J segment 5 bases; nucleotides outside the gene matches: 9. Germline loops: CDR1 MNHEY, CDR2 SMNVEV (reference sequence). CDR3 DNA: TGTGCCAGCAGTCCTTGGGACAGCACTTATCAGCCCCAGCATTTT. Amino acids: CASSPWDSTYQPQHF.